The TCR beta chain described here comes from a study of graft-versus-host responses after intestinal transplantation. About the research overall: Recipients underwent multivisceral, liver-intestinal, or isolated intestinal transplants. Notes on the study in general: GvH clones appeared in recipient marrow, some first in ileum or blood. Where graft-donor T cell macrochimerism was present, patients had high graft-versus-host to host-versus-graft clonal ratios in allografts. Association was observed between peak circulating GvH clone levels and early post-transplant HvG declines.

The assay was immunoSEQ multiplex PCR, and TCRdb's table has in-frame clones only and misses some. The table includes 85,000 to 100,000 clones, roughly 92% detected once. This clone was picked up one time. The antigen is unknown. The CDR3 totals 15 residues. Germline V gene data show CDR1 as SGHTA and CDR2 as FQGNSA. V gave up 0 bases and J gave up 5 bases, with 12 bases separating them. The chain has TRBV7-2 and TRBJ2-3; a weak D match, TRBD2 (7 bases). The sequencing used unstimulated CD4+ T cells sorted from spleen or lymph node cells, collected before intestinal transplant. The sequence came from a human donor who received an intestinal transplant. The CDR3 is CASSLAGGPGDTQYF. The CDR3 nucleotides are TGTGCCAGCAGCTTAGCGGGGGGGCCCGGAGATACGCAGTATTTT.